Presented here are 20 T cell receptor beta chains from one specimen sequenced in a study of shared clonotypes between healthy human individuals. CD45RO negativity and positive selection for CCR7 defined naive CD8 cells, a population that excluded terminally differentiated effector memory CD45RA+ cells. Libraries were prepared by immunoSEQ multiplex PCR; TCRdb keeps only in-frame clonotypes and omits some of them. The table includes around 1.9 million clones, approximately 92% detected once. Sequencing was carried out using naive CD8+ T cells from PBMCs. The origin of the receptors is a man aged 18 to 35 in good health. Some clones in this sample may be carry-over from other donors' samples.

The sample holds one count of this clone. V usage is TRBV7-9 and J usage is TRBJ1-1; 11 bases agree with TRBD1. The CDR3 sequence is 16 residues long. Trimming removed 2 bases from V and 3 bases from J; junction bases left unmatched: 5. Germline V lookup: CDR1 SEHNR, CDR2 FQNEAQ (reference sequence). This chain's CDR3 is CASSLWTGGVDTEAFF. CDR3 coding DNA: TGTGCCAGCAGCTTATGGACAGGGGGCGTAGACACTGAAGCTTTCTTT.

The rearrangement links TRBV2 to TRBJ1-2; TRBD1 agrees at 9 bases. The germline V gene encodes CDR1 SNHLY and CDR2 FYNNEI. The junction had 12 bases not matched to a gene; V was cut back by 7 bases and J by 3 bases. This CDR3 has 16 residues. This chain's CDR3 is CASKVLGTGRDYGYTF. Written as DNA, the CDR3 is TGTGCCAGCAAAGTATTGGGGACAGGGCGGGACTATGGCTACACCTTC.

This chain connects TRBV9 to TRBJ1-1; 10 positions match TRBD1. The CDR3 covers 13 residues. The ends lost 5 bases at V and 7 bases at J; junction bases unmatched: 5. Germline loops: CDR1 SGDLS, CDR2 YYNGEE. The CDR3 bases are TGTGCCAGCAGTGGACAGGGGGTCAATGAAGCTTTCTTT. It is translated as CASSGQGVNEAFF.

The chain recombines TRBV5-1 with TRBJ1-1; TRBD1 is a possible D gene (6 bases). CDR3 length: 15 amino acids. The germline CDR1 and CDR2 sequences are SGHRS and YFSETQ. Trimming cost V 4 bases and J 1 base, with 14 bases left between them. The CDR3 protein is CASSNQGWENTEAFF. The CDR3 DNA is TGCGCCAGCAGCAATCAGGGGTGGGAGAACACTGAAGCTTTCTTT.

The chain has TRBV7-2 and TRBJ1-1, with 9 nucleotides matching TRBD1. The CDR3 consists of 17 residues. Germline V gives CDR1 SGHTA, CDR2 FQGNSA. J lost 0 bases, V lost 5 bases, and 10 bases had no gene match. CDR3 DNA sequence: TGTGCCAGCAGCCTCAGACAGGGGGGGCCCATGAACACTGAAGCTTTCTTT. It yields the protein CASSLRQGGPMNTEAFF.

V and J are TRBV27 and TRBJ2-5, with TRBD1 identical over 9 bases. CDR1 and CDR2 from the germline V gene are MNHEY and SMNVEV (reference sequence). The CDR3 runs 15 residues. The trim removed 2 bases at V and 5 bases at J, leaving 6 bases unmatched. In nucleotides, the CDR3 is TGTGCCAGCAGTTTACTGGGACAGGGAGGGGAGACCCAGTACTTC. Translation gives CASSLLGQGGETQYF.

The chain recombines TRBV19 with TRBJ2-2; D remains ambiguous. Germline V gene sequence: CDR1 LNHDA, CDR2 SQIVND (reference sequence). Trimming removed 0 bases from V and 5 bases from J, with 13 bases in between. CDR3 length: 16 residues. CDR3 amino acids: CASSIDRPTATGELFF. CDR3 bases: TGTGCCAGTAGTATAGATCGGCCGACGGCTACCGGGGAGCTGTTTTTT.

The rearrangement joins TRBV28 to TRBJ2-7, with 7 bases lining up with TRBD1. The CDR3 covers 11 residues. V lost 11 bases, J lost 5 bases, and 6 bases stayed unmatched. CDR1 is MDHEN and CDR2 is SYDVKM in the germline V gene. CDR3 sequence reads: CAGGDRDEQYF. CDR3 DNA: TGTGCCGGGGGAGACAGGGACGAGCAGTACTTC. The whole variable domain, filled in from reference TRBV28 and TRBJ2-7, reads DVKVTQSSRYLVKRTGEKVFLECVQDMDHENMFWYRQDPGLGLRLIYFSYDVKMKEKGDIPEGYSVSREKKERFSLILESASTNQTSMYLCAGGDRDEQYFGPGTRLTVT.

The chain couples TRBV19 to TRBJ2-5; the match to TRBD2 covers 12 bases. Germline-derived CDR1 and CDR2 are LNHDA and SQIVND (reference sequence). After removal of 6 bases from V and 9 bases from J, the junction contained 14 bases not matched to a gene. The CDR3 extends over 16 amino acids. The CDR3 loop reads CASRDLAGGSAEAQYF. In DNA form, the CDR3 reads TGTGCCAGTAGGGATCTAGCGGGAGGGTCCGCCGAGGCCCAGTACTTC.

This chain uses TRBV27 with TRBJ1-2, with D possibly being TRBD1 (5 bases). The V gene's germline CDR1 is MNHEY and CDR2 SMNVEV (reference sequence). The CDR3 is 16 amino acids. Deletions cut 3 bases from V and 8 bases from J, with 22 bases between. CDR3 sequence (DNA): TGTGCCAGCAGTTTCCAGCTACCTACAACCGGGGGAGGCTACACCTTC. Translated, it gives CASSFQLPTTGGGYTF.

This clone was picked up one time. This chain connects TRBV21-1 to TRBJ2-5. TRBV21-1 is recorded as a pseudogene. This CDR3 spans 12 amino acids. The CDR3 reads CASFARQETQYF. CDR3 sequence (DNA): TGTGCCAGCTTTGCTCGTCAAGAGACCCAGTACTTC.

About this clone itself: Other DNA sequences in this specimen translate into the identical CDR3. The rearrangement links TRBV27 to TRBJ2-2; D is unclear. V was shortened by 4 bases and J by 6 bases, with 9 bases between the two germline ends. The CDR3 is 13 amino acids. Germline loops: CDR1 MNHEY, CDR2 SMNVEV (reference sequence). CDR3: CASSSLGSGELFF. The CDR3 nucleotides read TGTGCCAGCAGTTCCCTCGGGTCCGGGGAGCTGTTTTTT.

The gene calls are TRBV4-3 and TRBJ2-1; unclear D gene. CDR3 length: 15 residues. Trimming took 1 base from V and 5 from J, leaving 12 bases between them. Germline CDR1 reads LGHNA; CDR2 reads YSLEER. CDR3 in amino acids: CASSQVWSADNEQFF. The CDR3, as DNA: TGCGCCAGCAGCCAAGTTTGGAGCGCGGACAATGAGCAGTTCTTC.

The CDR3 is CAISEKSSLHEQFF. In DNA form, the CDR3 reads TGTGCCATCAGTGAGAAATCTAGTCTGCATGAGCAGTTCTTC. This chain uses TRBV10-3 with TRBJ2-1, with D hard to call. This CDR3 comprises 14 residues. Germline CDR1 and CDR2: ENHRY and SYGVKD. V was cut by 2 bases and J by 8 bases, with 13 bases left in between.

The chain recombines TRBV10-3 with TRBJ1-1; 11 bases agree with TRBD1. Germline CDR1 is ENHRY and CDR2 is SYGVKD. V trimming: 3 bases; J trimming: 3 bases; junction bases outside the gene matches: 9. The CDR3 consists of 17 residues. Written as DNA, the CDR3 is TGTGCCATCAGTGACTGGAAGGACAGGGGGCCGGACACTGAAGCTTTCTTT. Translating it yields CAISDWKDRGPDTEAFF.

The gene calls are TRBV9 and TRBJ2-5; D not resolved. The CDR3 sequence is 14 residues long. V lost 0 bases and J lost 5, with 11 bases in between. Germline V lookup: CDR1 SGDLS, CDR2 YYNGEE. CDR3: CASSVEDRWETQYF. DNA for the CDR3: TGTGCCAGCAGCGTAGAGGATAGGTGGGAGACCCAGTACTTC.

Remarks on this clone: Other DNA sequences within the sample encode an identical CDR3. The V and J genes are TRBV29-1 and TRBJ2-1; 8 bases map to TRBD2. This CDR3 region has 13 residues. V gave up 4 bases and J gave up 4 bases; unmatched junction bases: 3. Per the germline V gene, CDR1 is SQVTM and CDR2 is ANQGSEA. This chain's CDR3 is CSVVSGGYNEQFF. The CDR3 DNA reads as TGCAGCGTTGTATCGGGAGGGTACAATGAGCAGTTCTTC.

On this clone: The sample carries other DNA sequences with the same CDR3. The V gene is TRBV27, the J gene TRBJ1-1, with TRBD1 matching over 9 bases. Germline CDR1 is MNHEY and CDR2 is SMNVEV (reference sequence). The CDR3 covers 15 residues. V lost 2 bases, J lost 5 bases, and 6 bases stayed unmatched. CDR3 sequence reads: CASSLTGGGWTEAFF. The CDR3, as DNA: TGTGCCAGCAGTTTAACAGGGGGCGGGTGGACTGAAGCTTTCTTT.

This chain links TRBV25-1 with TRBJ2-3, with D uncertain. V lost 1 base to trimming and J lost 2 bases, with 7 bases between them. The germline V gene encodes CDR1 MGHDK and CDR2 SYGVNS. The CDR3 spans 14 residues. The CDR3 protein is CASSEFRITDTQYF. Written as DNA, the CDR3 is TGTGCCAGCAGTGAATTTCGGATCACAGATACGCAGTATTTT.

The chain is built from TRBV27 and TRBJ1-2; 9 nucleotides agree with TRBD1. The germline V gene encodes CDR1 MNHEY and CDR2 SMNVEV (reference sequence). Trimming took 6 bases from V and 3 from J; bases not matched to a gene: 5. The CDR3 consists of 14 residues. This chain's CDR3 is CASSRGQGHYGYTF. CDR3 coding DNA: TGTGCCAGCAGCCGGGGACAGGGACACTATGGCTACACCTTC.